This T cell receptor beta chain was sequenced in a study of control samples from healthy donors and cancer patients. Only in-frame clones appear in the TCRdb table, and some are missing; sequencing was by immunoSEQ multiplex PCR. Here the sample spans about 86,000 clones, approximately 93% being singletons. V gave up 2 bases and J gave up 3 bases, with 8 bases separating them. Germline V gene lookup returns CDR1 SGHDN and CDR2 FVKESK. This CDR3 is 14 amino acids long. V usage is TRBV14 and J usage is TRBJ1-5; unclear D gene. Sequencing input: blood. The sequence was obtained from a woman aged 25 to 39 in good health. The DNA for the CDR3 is TGTGCCAGCAGCCAATGGAGGATCAATCAGCCCCAGCATTTT. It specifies CASSQWRINQPQHF.